This entry features one TCR beta chain sequence. Its antigen remains unidentified. CDR1 and CDR2 (germline): DFQATT, SNEGSKA (reference sequence). V gave up 6 bases and J gave up 5 bases; unmatched junction bases: 12. The CDR3 extends over 14 amino acids. This specimen belongs to a study of T-cell memory formation after mild COVID-19. Regarding the study as a whole: Day 15 to 85 contracting clones showed balanced CD4/CD8; later expanders leaned CD4+. CD4+ contracting clones lay mainly in CM and EM, CD8+ ones in EMRA.

5'RACE, which relied on constant-segment primers, yielded TCR alpha and TCR beta cDNA libraries carrying sample barcodes and UMIs. TCRdb used MiXCR to reprocess the 5' RACE reads, holding one entry per CDR3 protein. The sample has 300,000 to 400,000 distinct CDR3 sequences, 10% to 15% seen once. The TCR was taken from a man aged 18 to 35 who had mild COVID-19 (a few samples of this study predate the infection). Cell type and time point are not known. What was sequenced was PBMCs or a T cell subset sorted from them (not recorded which). The chain recombines TRBV20-1 with TRBJ2-7, with TRBD1 matching 8 bases. The CDR3 region has the DNA TGCAGTGCCCGGTATGGACAGGGACTCAACGAGCAGTACTTC. Residues: CSARYGQGLNEQYF.